This entry lists 25 T cell receptor beta chains sequenced from one sample in a study of long-term antiretroviral therapy in people with HIV. Survey-level immunoSEQ v3.0 assays were run. The protocol was immunoSEQ multiplex PCR, while the TCRdb copy is restricted to in-frame clones and leaves out a portion. This table holds tens of thousands of clones, 90% to 95% found once. Material: unsorted PBMCs, obtained 3.7 years after starting antiretroviral therapy. Receptors were obtained from a woman aged 45-60 years with HIV.

A single count supports this clone. The chain joins TRBV6-5 to TRBJ1-1; 7 bases are shared with TRBD1. Germline lookup yields CDR1 MNHEY and CDR2 SVGAGI. The ends lost 5 bases at V and 5 bases at J; junction bases unmatched: 11. The CDR3 consists of 15 residues. CDR3 sequence: CASSVHRGRDTEAFF. The DNA for the CDR3 is TGTGCCAGCAGTGTCCACAGGGGCCGGGATACTGAAGCTTTCTTT.

The chain couples TRBV5-6 to TRBJ2-5; 7 bases fit TRBD1. The CDR3 runs to 16 residues. The V and J ends lost 4 bases and 0 bases, in that order; junction bases with no gene match: 9. Germline lookup yields CDR1 SGHDT and CDR2 YYEEEE. CDR3 nucleotide sequence: TGTGCCAGCAGCGAGACAGGGCCTAAGGACCAAGAGACCCAGTACTTC. This gives the protein CASSETGPKDQETQYF.

V usage is TRBV2 and J usage is TRBJ2-3; 12 positions match TRBD2. The CDR3 length is 18 residues. Unmatched junction bases numbered 8, after V lost 1 base and J lost 3 bases. Per the germline V gene, CDR1 is SNHLY and CDR2 is FYNNEI. CDR3 protein: CASSEELAGGRGTDTQYF. CDR3 nucleotides: TGTGCCAGCAGTGAAGAGCTAGCGGGGGGGCGGGGAACAGATACGCAGTATTTT. The entire variable domain, with the rest obtained from reference TRBV2 and TRBJ2-3, is as follows: EPEVTQTPSHQVTQMGQEVILRCVPISNHLYFYWYRQILGQKVEFLVSFYNNEISEKSEIFDDQFSVERPDGSNFTLKIRSTKLEDSAMYFCASSEELAGGRGTDTQYFGPGTRLTVL.

The chain carries TRBV19 and TRBJ1-1; 8 nucleotides line up with TRBD1. The CDR3 consists of 16 residues. The germline gives CDR1 LNHDA, CDR2 SQIVND (reference sequence). Germline trimming cut 6 bases from V and 1 base from J; bases unmatched to any gene: 10. The CDR3 region is CASRPTDRVGNTEAFF. CDR3 nucleotides: TGTGCCAGTAGGCCTACGGACAGGGTTGGGAACACTGAAGCTTTCTTT.

This clone has only one observation. This chain connects TRBV7-9 to TRBJ2-5; 7 positions match TRBD1. The V and J ends lost 5 bases and 2 bases, in that order; junction bases with no gene match: 8. Germline V CDR1 and CDR2: SEHNR, FQNEAQ (reference sequence). The CDR3 consists of 15 residues. The DNA of the CDR3 is TGTGCCAGCAGCCCAGGGGACAGAGTACAAGAGACCCAGTACTTC. This sequence encodes CASSPGDRVQETQYF.

The rearrangement links TRBV7-2 to TRBJ2-1, with D possibly matching TRBD1 (6 bases). Deletions cut 10 bases from V and 2 bases from J, with 18 bases between. The germline V gene encodes CDR1 SGHTA and CDR2 FQGNSA. This CDR3 region has 15 residues. The CDR3 sequence: CATRPNRVTYNEQFF. In nucleotides, the CDR3 is TGTGCCACCCGCCCCAACAGGGTCACCTACAATGAGCAGTTCTTC.

This chain links TRBV7-6 with TRBJ1-1, with TRBD1 matching over 10 bases. The junction had 5 bases not matched to a gene; V was cut back by 6 bases and J by 1 base. The CDR3 is made up of 15 amino acids. The germline V gene encodes CDR1 SGHVS and CDR2 FNYEAQ. The CDR3 region has the DNA TGTGCCAGCAGTATAGGGGACAGGGGGAACACTGAAGCTTTCTTT. It is translated as CASSIGDRGNTEAFF. The entire variable domain, with the rest obtained from reference TRBV7-6 and TRBJ1-1, is as follows: GAGVSQSPRYKVTKRGQDVALRCDPISGHVSLYWYRQALGQGPEFLTYFNYEAQQDKSGLPNDRFSAERPEGSISTLTIQRTEQRDSAMYRCASSIGDRGNTEAFFGQGTRLTVV.

The V gene is TRBV19, the J gene TRBJ2-5; D unresolved. Per the germline V gene, CDR1 is LNHDA and CDR2 is SQIVND (reference sequence). The CDR3 spans 13 residues. V lost 7 bases, J lost 4 bases, and 13 bases lay in between. The CDR3 DNA reads TGTGCCAGTACCCCGGTTGGGTCAGAGACCCAGTACTTC. Residues: CASTPVGSETQYF.

The chain uses TRBV6-1 and TRBJ2-7, with 11 bases fitting TRBD2. J was trimmed by 7 bases and V by 7 bases; bases with no gene match: 12. Germline values: CDR1 MNHNS, CDR2 SASEGT. The CDR3 spans 15 residues. The CDR3 DNA reads as TGTGCCAGCAAACTAGCGGGGGAGTCGTACGGGGAGCAGTACTTC. Translating gives CASKLAGESYGEQYF.

This clone was detected only once. The V call is TRBV9, the J call TRBJ2-1, with 8 nucleotides matching TRBD1. The CDR3 has 16 amino acids. Trimming cost V 3 bases and J 3 bases; bases outside gene matches: 8. CDR1 and CDR2 from the germline V gene are SGDLS and YYNGEE. CDR3 loop: CASSARQGKIYNEQFF. DNA for the CDR3: TGTGCCAGCAGCGCTAGACAGGGGAAAATCTACAATGAGCAGTTCTTC.

The V gene is TRBV27, the J gene TRBJ2-1; D is possibly TRBD2 (6 bases). Germline V gene sequence: CDR1 MNHEY, CDR2 SMNVEV (reference sequence). Trimming stripped 4 bases from V and 7 bases from J, with 17 bases between. The CDR3 spans 15 residues. CDR3 nucleotides: TGTGCCAGCAGTTCGGGGGAGATGGCGGCAAATGAGCAGTTCTTC. Its protein product is CASSSGEMAANEQFF.

CDR3 loop: CASSQPGQTYEQYF. The CDR3 DNA follows: TGCGCCAGCAGCCAACCCGGACAAACCTACGAGCAGTACTTC. V usage is TRBV4-1 and J usage is TRBJ2-7, with a tentative D call TRBD1 (5 bases). Trimming cost V 2 bases and J 2 bases, with 10 bases left between them. This CDR3 contains 14 residues. Per the germline V gene, CDR1 is MGHRA and CDR2 is YSYEKL.

The chain carries TRBV5-5 and TRBJ1-4; D is unresolved. The CDR3 loop spans 17 amino acids. In germline, CDR1 is SGHKS, CDR2 YYEKEE (reference sequence). With 0 bases removed from V and 8 bases from J, the gap between germline ends came to 20 bases. The CDR3 sequence is CASSLAGREVTGEKLFF. The CDR3 DNA is TGTGCCAGCAGCTTGGCCGGGAGAGAGGTAACGGGAGAAAAACTGTTTTTT.

The chain joins TRBV7-2 to TRBJ2-1; 8 bases are a match to TRBD1. The CDR3 contains 15 residues. Germline CDR1 and CDR2: SGHTA and FQGNSA. Unmatched junction bases numbered 6, after V lost 5 bases and J lost 3 bases. Here the CDR3 reads CASSPRTGIYNEQFF. The CDR3 DNA is TGTGCCAGCAGCCCCCGGACAGGGATCTACAATGAGCAGTTCTTC.

The chain combines TRBV6-5 with TRBJ1-2; 7 bases fit TRBD1. The CDR3 consists of 12 residues. CDR1 and CDR2 (germline): MNHEY, SVGAGI. Trimming cost V 8 bases and J 5 bases; bases outside gene matches: 5. CDR3 amino acids: CASETGFYGYTF. In nucleotides, the CDR3 is TGTGCCAGCGAGACAGGGTTTTATGGCTACACCTTC.

The chain employs TRBV6-5 and TRBJ1-2; D might be TRBD1 (5 bases). This CDR3 region has 12 residues. The germline V and J ends were trimmed by 6 bases and 2 bases, with 7 bases remaining between them. Germline values: CDR1 MNHEY, CDR2 SVGAGI. CDR3 DNA: TGTGCCAGCAGGGGGGGAAACTATGGCTACACCTTC. Translating gives CASRGGNYGYTF.

V gene TRBV15 combines with J gene TRBJ1-2; 9 bases match TRBD1. The CDR3 consists of 14 residues. The germline CDR1 and CDR2 sequences are LNHNV and YYDKDF (reference sequence). The J segment lost 7 bases and the V segment lost 3 bases, leaving 6 bases of the junction unmatched. CDR3 protein: CATSSTQGAPGYTF. CDR3 DNA sequence: TGTGCCACCAGCAGCACACAGGGGGCGCCTGGCTACACCTTC.

The rearrangement joins TRBV19 to TRBJ2-7, with TRBD1 matching 9 bases. The ends lost 5 bases at V and 1 base at J; junction bases unmatched: 9. Germline CDR1 is LNHDA and CDR2 is SQIVND (reference sequence). The CDR3 is 16 amino acids. CDR3 DNA sequence: TGTGCCAGTAGTTCGAACAGGGGGCGTATATCCTACGAGCAGTACTTC. It codes for CASSSNRGRISYEQYF.

This CDR3 reads CASTGTEGEKLFF. The DNA of the CDR3 is TGTGCCAGCACCGGGACAGAGGGTGAAAAACTGTTTTTT. The rearrangement links TRBV18 to TRBJ1-4; 7 bases line up with TRBD1. This CDR3 contains 13 residues. V shed 8 bases and J 7 bases; nucleotides not matched to a gene: 7. Germline lookup yields CDR1 KGHSH and CDR2 LQKENI.

The chain links TRBV6-1 to TRBJ2-7; D is possibly TRBD1 (5 bases). Germline values: CDR1 MNHNS, CDR2 SASEGT. V was clipped by 2 bases and J by 0 bases, with 11 bases between them. This CDR3 is built from 15 residues. The CDR3 DNA is TGTGCCAGCAGTGAACCCGTTGACAGCTCCTACGAGCAGTACTTC. Translated: CASSEPVDSSYEQYF.

The chain employs TRBV4-1 and TRBJ2-2; D is uncertain. The CDR3 runs to 15 residues. Trimming left V 1 base short and J 7 bases short, with 13 bases between. Germline loops: CDR1 MGHRA, CDR2 YSYEKL. The CDR3 sequence: CASSQAGSFFGELFF. CDR3 DNA sequence: TGCGCCAGCAGCCAAGCGGGCAGTTTCTTCGGGGAGCTGTTTTTT.

The chain uses TRBV19 and TRBJ1-4, with D perhaps TRBD1 (6 bases). In germline, CDR1 is LNHDA, CDR2 SQIVND (reference sequence). This CDR3 comprises 13 residues. V lost 7 bases and J lost 5, with 11 bases in between. The CDR3 is CASNGGSNEKLFF. CDR3 bases: TGTGCCAGTAATGGGGGCTCGAATGAAAAACTGTTTTTT.

The CDR3 bases are TGTGCCAGTAGTATTGACCGACTAGCGGGGGGTGATGAGCAGTACTTC. The encoded protein is CASSIDRLAGGDEQYF. This chain joins TRBV19 and TRBJ2-7; 13 bases agree with TRBD2. V shed 3 bases, J shed 7 bases, and the junction held 9 bases outside the gene matches. The V gene's germline CDR1 is LNHDA and CDR2 SQIVND (reference sequence). The CDR3 extends over 16 amino acids.

V usage is TRBV15 and J usage is TRBJ1-5; no definite D call. Germline loops: CDR1 LNHNV, CDR2 YYDKDF (reference sequence). The CDR3 has 13 residues. V shed 0 bases and J shed 7 bases, with 7 bases lying between them. The CDR3 nucleotides are TGTGCCACCAGCAGAGAGGCAGTGCAGCCCCAGCATTTT. It translates to CATSREAVQPQHF.

The rearrangement uses TRBV19 and TRBJ1-3, with D possibly matching TRBD1 (5 bases). V lost 1 base and J lost 0, with 13 bases in between. CDR1 and CDR2 from the germline V gene are LNHDA and SQIVND (reference sequence). There are 17 residues in the CDR3. The CDR3, as DNA: TGTGCCAGTAGTATAGGACTGCAGGGCGGCTCTGGAAACACCATATATTTT. Translated, it gives CASSIGLQGGSGNTIYF. Combining the CDR3 with reference TRBV19 and TRBJ1-3 gives the whole variable domain DGGITQSPKYLFRKEGQNVTLSCEQNLNHDAMYWYRQDPGQGLRLIYYSQIVNDFQKGDIAEGYSVSREKKESFPLTVTSAQKNPTAFYLCASSIGLQGGSGNTIYFGEGSWLTVV.